Listed below are T cell receptor beta chains from one sample, sequenced in a study of CD8 T cells in Susac syndrome. TCRdb re-called the immunoSEQ multiplex PCR reads with MiXCR, one entry per CDR3 protein. The sample holds hundreds of thousands of distinct CDR3 sequences, 95% seen once. Specimen: CD4+ T cells from PBMCs. These receptors all come from a human donor with multiple sclerosis. CDR3s include the opening cysteine and the closing phenylalanine or tryptophan. A D gene is named only where the DNA matches it firmly. The size of a clone is reported for some rows only, either as once, few or many, or as a class for expanded clones.

>TRBJ1-1|.|.|TRBV29-1
CSVVGTGGWDTEAFF
TGCAGCGTTGTGGGAACAGGTGGATGGGACACTGAAGCTTTCTTT
>TRBJ2-1|once|TRBD1|TRBV30
CAWNPGQAEVDEQFF
TGTGCCTGGAACCCCGGACAGGCGGAGGTGGATGAGCAGTTCTTC
>TRBJ1-2|.|.|TRBV20-1
CSARGTVSGYTF
TGCAGTGCTAGAGGGACAGTTAGTGGCTACACCTTC
>TRBJ1-3|.|.|TRBV29-1
CSVNTGTRSGNTIYF
TGCAGCGTTAATACCGGGACGCGCTCTGGAAACACCATATATTTT
>TRBJ2-1|.|.|TRBV20-1
CSARSGYNNEQFF
TGCAGTGCTAGATCCGGATACAACAATGAGCAGTTCTTC
>TRBJ1-5|.|.|TRBV6-5
CATTMGYNQPQHF
TGTGCCACCACGATGGGATACAATCAGCCCCAGCATTTT
>TRBJ2-4|.|TRBD2|TRBV18
CASSPRTSGVYNIQYF
TGTGCCAGCTCACCTCGGACTAGCGGGGTGTACAACATTCAGTACTTC
>TRBJ2-7|few|.|TRBV3-1
CASSRGSYEQYF
TGTGCCAGCAGCCGCGGGTCCTACGAGCAGTACTTC
>TRBJ2-3|.|.|TRBV30
CAWTLSTDTQYF
TGTGCCTGGACCCTGAGCACAGATACGCAGTATTTT
>TRBJ2-4|.|TRBD1|TRBV14
CASSQGVRDRRNIQYF
TGTGCCAGCAGCCAAGGGGTCAGGGACAGGAGGAACATTCAGTACTTC
>TRBJ1-4|.|.|TRBV29-1
CSVEPVATNEKLFF
TGCAGCGTGGAACCGGTTGCAACTAATGAAAAACTGTTTTTT
>TRBJ1-1|once|.|TRBV30
CAWIRASVNTEAFF
TGTGCCTGGATCAGAGCCTCAGTGAACACTGAAGCTTTCTTT
>TRBJ1-2|.|TRBD1|TRBV6-6
CASGQGKPGYTF
TGTGCCAGCGGACAGGGAAAGCCCGGCTACACCTTC
>TRBJ2-4|.|TRBD2|TRBV3-1
CASSRSLAGGQYF
TGTGCCAGCAGCCGATCCCTAGCGGGGGGTCAGTACTTC
>TRBJ2-3|once|TRBD2|TRBV3-1
CASSSTSGGADTQYF
TGTGCCAGCAGCTCGACTAGCGGGGGGGCAGATACGCAGTATTTT
>TRBJ1-3|.|TRBD1|TRBV20-1
CSASDRSSGNTIYF
TGCAGTGCTTCGGACAGGAGCTCTGGAAACACCATATATTTT
>TRBJ2-3|few|TRBD1|TRBV9
CASSVGQGTDTQYF
TGTGCCAGCAGCGTCGGACAGGGAACAGATACGCAGTATTTT
>TRBJ1-2|.|.|TRBV12-3/TRBV12-4
CASSRPYGLDGYTF
TGTGCCAGCAGCCGCCCCTATGGGTTGGATGGCTACACCTTC
>TRBJ1-3|few|.|TRBV19
CASRNSGNTIYF
TGTGCCAGTAGGAACTCTGGAAACACCATATATTTT